Listed below are T cell receptor beta chains from one sample, sequenced in a study of T cell clones after liver transplantation. The assay was immunoSEQ multiplex PCR, and TCRdb's table has in-frame clones only and misses some. The table shows tens of thousands of clones, with over 80% occurring only once. Here the sequenced sample was CD4+ T cells from blood, taken 45 to 46 months after liver transplant. The receptors here all came from a human patient who received a liver transplant. These T cells may partly come from the graft donor. Each CDR3 is given with its conserved first and last residue. The order of the fields is D gene, J gene, V gene, clone size, CDR3 length, CDR3 DNA, CDR3 protein. The D gene is left open where the match is weak. Clone size appears in some rows only: once, few, many, or a class for an expanded clone.

>TRBD1|TRBJ1-1|TRBV5-1|once|15
TGCGCCAGCAGCTTGAGTGGACAGGGGAACACTGAAGCTTTCTTT
CASSLSGQGNTEAFF
>TRBD2|TRBJ2-1|TRBV7-3|NA|15
TGTGCCAGCAGCTTAAGCCTAGCGGGGGTCAATGAGCAGTTCTTC
CASSLSLAGVNEQFF
>NA|TRBJ2-3|TRBV5-1|NA|12
TGCGCCAGCAGCCTTCACACAGATACGCAGTATTTT
CASSLHTDTQYF
>NA|TRBJ2-2|TRBV7-2|NA|16
TGTGCCAGCAGCTTAATCGGCAACGATAACACCGGGGAGCTGTTTTTT
CASSLIGNDNTGELFF
>TRBD1|TRBJ1-2|TRBV11-2|NA|13
TGTGCCAGCAGGTCCGGGACAGGGATGGGCTACACCTTC
CASRSGTGMGYTF
>NA|TRBJ2-6|TRBV28|once|18
TGTGCCAGCAGTAGGCGCCTCCTTGACACAAGTCGGGCCAACGTCCTGACTTTC
CASSRRLLDTSRANVLTF
>NA|TRBJ2-7|TRBV28|once|16
TGTGCCAGCAGCCACTCCGGGACACCCCTCTCCTACGAGCAGTACTTC
CASSHSGTPLSYEQYF
>NA|TRBJ2-3|TRBV6-5|NA|11
TGTGCCAGCAGTTACAGCGGTACGCAGTATTTT
CASSYSGTQYF
>TRBD2|TRBJ2-3|TRBV5-1|NA|15
TGCGCCAGCAGCCCCCGGGACTATCAACAAGATACGCAGTATTTT
CASSPRDYQQDTQYF
>TRBD1|TRBJ2-3|TRBV20-1|NA|11
TGCAGTGCTAGAGGACCGGACAGGTCCTATTTT
CSARGPDRSYF
>NA|TRBJ2-1|TRBV28|NA|15
TGTGCCAGCAGTTTATTTCCCCCAAGGGACAATGAGCAGTTCTTC
CASSLFPPRDNEQFF
>NA|TRBJ2-7|TRBV11-1|once|12
TGTGCCAGCAGCTTGGACGGCTACGAGCAGTACTTC
CASSLDGYEQYF
>NA|TRBJ2-1|TRBV5-1|NA|15
TGCGCCAGCAGCCTCACTACAGGGCTAGTCAATGAGCAGTTCTTC
CASSLTTGLVNEQFF
>TRBD1|TRBJ2-7|TRBV11-2|NA|18
TGTGCCAGCAGCACCCGACAGGGGAGCGTTAGGATAAGCTACGAGCAGTACTTC
CASSTRQGSVRISYEQYF
>TRBD2|TRBJ2-4|TRBV28|NA|20
TGTGCCAGCAGTTTTCCCCTTAGGACTAGCGAGACCCGAGCCAAAAACATTCAGTACTTC
CASSFPLRTSETRAKNIQYF
>NA|TRBJ2-3|TRBV7-2|once|15
TGTGCCAGCAGCTCGTACAGGGCTAGCACAGATACGCAGTATTTT
CASSSYRASTDTQYF
>NA|TRBJ2-3|TRBV19|NA|12
TGTGCCAGTAGTGTCCGGGCCTCTCTTCTGTATTTT
CASSVRASLLYF
>NA|TRBJ2-2|TRBV18|NA|12
TGTGCCAGCTCAGGACAGATCGGGGAGCTGTTTTTT
CASSGQIGELFF
>NA|TRBJ2-3|TRBV19|NA|18
TGTGCCAGTAGTTACGAGAGTCTGGGCCGTGCTAGCACAGATACGCAGTATTTT
CASSYESLGRASTDTQYF
>NA|TRBJ2-5|TRBV7-2|few|13
TGTGCCAGCAGCTTAAGTCTGGGGGAGACCCAGTACTTC
CASSLSLGETQYF
>NA|TRBJ2-5|TRBV5-1|NA|14
TGCGCCACATCCCCTGAGGCGGCCTGGGAGACCCAGTACTTC
CATSPEAAWETQYF
>NA|TRBJ1-4|TRBV28|NA|12
TGTGCCAGCAGCCAGATCCTCAAAAAACTGTTTTTT
CASSQILKKLFF
>NA|TRBJ1-2|TRBV28|few|13
TGTGCCAGCAGTTTAGTGACAGGATATGGCTACACCTTC
CASSLVTGYGYTF
>NA|TRBJ2-3|TRBV7-3|NA|14
TGTGCCAGCAGCTTTGGGCTAAACACAGATACGCAGTATTTT
CASSFGLNTDTQYF
>NA|TRBJ2-7|TRBV28|NA|16
TGTGCCAGCAGTGAGTGGAAAGCGGGAAAGGGGGACGAGCAGTACTTC
CASSEWKAGKGDEQYF
>TRBD1|TRBJ2-1|TRBV5-1|NA|14
TGCGCCAGCACCGGGGACAGCTATTACAATGAGCAGTTCTTC
CASTGDSYYNEQFF
>TRBD1|TRBJ1-5|TRBV6-5|once|15
TGTGCCAGCAGCCTTAGTACAGGGGGCGATCAGCCCCAGCATTTT
CASSLSTGGDQPQHF
>NA|TRBJ2-3|TRBV4-3|NA|13
TGCGCCAGCAGCCATGCAGCGGGAGATACGCAGTATTTT
CASSHAAGDTQYF
>TRBD1|TRBJ1-1|TRBV10-3|NA|18
TGTGCCATCAGTGGCGTCGTTCCCGACAGGGATCCTAACACTGAAGCTTTCTTT
CAISGVVPDRDPNTEAFF
>NA|TRBJ1-5|TRBV10-3|many|15
TGTGCCATCAGTGAGGGCAGGGCCCCCAGTCAGCCCCAGCATTTT
CAISEGRAPSQPQHF
>TRBD2|TRBJ2-1|TRBV19|NA|15
TGTGCCAGTAGTGTTACTAGCGCCAACTACAATGAGCAGTTCTTC
CASSVTSANYNEQFF
>TRBD1|TRBJ2-1|TRBV5-1|NA|16
TGCGCCAGCAGTCCCGCCGGGACAGGGTCCTACAATGAGCAGTTCTTC
CASSPAGTGSYNEQFF
>NA|TRBJ2-5|TRBV11-2|NA|16
TGTGCCAGCAGCTTAGGGGCGGGACGGATACAAGAGACCCAGTACTTC
CASSLGAGRIQETQYF
>NA|TRBJ2-3|TRBV5-1|NA|15
TGCGCCAGCAGCCTATCCGTTGGAGTGACAGATACGCAGTATTTT
CASSLSVGVTDTQYF
>TRBD2|TRBJ2-3|TRBV4-1|NA|20
TGCGCCAGCAGCCAGCGACTAGCGGGAGAGGTGGGAGCTAGCACAGATACGCAGTATTTT
CASSQRLAGEVGASTDTQYF
>NA|TRBJ2-3|TRBV5-4|NA|13
TGTGCCAGCAGCTTGGACGGTGTAGGAACGCAGTATTTT
CASSLDGVGTQYF
>NA|TRBJ2-7|TRBV15|few|18
TGTGCCACCAGCAGAGATGCCCCTACATCTATGGGGTCCTACGAGCAGTACTTC
CATSRDAPTSMGSYEQYF
>NA|TRBJ1-5|TRBV20-1|NA|11
TGCAGTGCTCCCCTGAGGGGGTCCCAGCATTTT
CSAPLRGSQHF
>NA|TRBJ2-3|TRBV7-6|few|14
TGTGCCAGCAGCTTTAAGGCGATCACAGATACGCAGTATTTT
CASSFKAITDTQYF
>TRBD1|TRBJ1-2|TRBV4-3|NA|15
TGCGCCAGCAGCCAAGATTCCAGGGGGAACTATGGCTACACCTTC
CASSQDSRGNYGYTF
>TRBD1|TRBJ2-7|TRBV19|NA|15
TGTGCCAGTAGCCGTTCCGGGACAGGGACCTACGAGCAGTACTTC
CASSRSGTGTYEQYF
>TRBD1|TRBJ2-3|TRBV7-9|NA|14
TGTGCCAGCAGCTTAGCGGACAGGCTGGATACGCAGTATTTT
CASSLADRLDTQYF
>TRBD2|TRBJ2-5|TRBV15|NA|15
TGTGCCACCAGCAGAGGCGGGAGGGCCCGAGAGACCCAGTACTTC
CATSRGGRARETQYF
>NA|TRBJ2-7|TRBV18|NA|13
TGTGCCAGCTCACCATTGGCCAACTACGAGCAGTACTTC
CASSPLANYEQYF
>NA|TRBJ2-4|TRBV7-2|NA|17
TGTGCCAGCAGCTTCCTCCCTGGGTCTTTAGCCAAAAACATTCAGTACTTC
CASSFLPGSLAKNIQYF
>NA|TRBJ1-2|TRBV19|few|14
TGTGCCAGTAAGTCGGCAGTACAGACGAATGGCTACACCTTC
CASKSAVQTNGYTF
>NA|TRBJ1-1|TRBV11-3|NA|14
TGTGCCAGCAGCTTAGGTGGGGAGAACACTGAAGCTTTCTTT
CASSLGGENTEAFF
>TRBD1|TRBJ1-1|TRBV6-5|NA|14
TGTGCCAGCAGTCATAGACAGGGAGGGACTGAAGCTTTCTTT
CASSHRQGGTEAFF
>NA|TRBJ1-2|TRBV28|NA|18
TGTGCCAGCAGTTTATTAGTGGGTATGGGGGGAAGGGACTATGGCTACACCTTC
CASSLLVGMGGRDYGYTF
>NA|TRBJ2-7|TRBV7-2|once|13
TGTGCCAGCAGCTTACAGTTCTCCTACGAGCAGTACTTC
CASSLQFSYEQYF
>NA|TRBJ1-2|TRBV5-1|NA|14
TGCGCCAGCAGCTTAGAGTGGCAGGGAAATGGCTACACCTTC
CASSLEWQGNGYTF
>TRBD1|TRBJ1-2|TRBV19|few|15
TGTGCCAGTAGTCTGATCGGGACAGCTAACTATGGCTACACCTTC
CASSLIGTANYGYTF
>TRBD1|TRBJ1-4|TRBV4-3|NA|16
TGCGCCAGCAGCCCGTTGACCGGGACAGGGGTTGAAAAACTGTTTTTT
CASSPLTGTGVEKLFF
>NA|TRBJ2-7|TRBV6-5|once|11
TGTGCCAGCAGTTCCGGCGTGGGTGAGTACTTC
CASSSGVGEYF
>NA|TRBJ1-1|TRBV28|NA|16
TGTGCCAGCAGCCGACATCCAACGGACACCTGGCCTGAAGCTTTCTTT
CASSRHPTDTWPEAFF
>TRBD1|TRBJ1-2|TRBV4-2|few|16
TGTGCCAGCAGCCAAGTGCCTGCCAGGGGGGAGTATGGCTACACCTTC
CASSQVPARGEYGYTF